The text below deals with one T cell receptor (beta chain). Its antigen has not been determined. Base qualities are not recorded, but no much larger clone differs from it by a single base. Additional DNA sequences in this sample encode the identical CDR3. Using the deep immunoSEQ assay, TCR CDR3 regions were amplified from genomic DNA by multiplex PCR. For each cell subset, the extracted genomic DNA was distributed evenly across all wells of several immunoSEQ 96-well plates, and each plate served as one replicate. For sorted subsets, roughly 200 ng of genomic DNA, equivalent to some 30,000 T cell genomes, went into each replicate PCR. Purified libraries were measured with a Qubit 3.0 fluorometer, size-checked on a Bioanalyzer 2100, and measured again with the KAPA Library Quantification kit. Each immunoSEQ 96-well plate was sequenced on its own single-read 150-cycle Illumina NextSeq 550 flow cell. In the paper's pipeline: Because the immunoSEQ output held only junctional sequences and lacked quality scores, the filtering could not match the filtering applied to full-length reads. To assign V/J genes and CDR3, sequences were annotated against IMGT germline references using PyIR, a Python wrapper for IgBLAST v1.9. Reads were filtered out if the reads had weak V/J assignments (E-value above 1e-6), no CDR3, stop codons, out-of-frame junctions, or ambiguous translated residues. V3J clonotypes were defined by identical inferred V gene, J gene, and CDR3 amino acid sequence. Percentage overlap between repertoires was computed as shared unique clonotypes divided by the size of the smaller repertoire. RTK rarefaction, the Chao1 estimator, and Recon v2.1 estimates of unobserved clonotypes were used to assess repertoire richness. Generation probabilities were computed with OLGA for all TCRbeta clonotypes obtained by the gDNA method from several donors. The table was pulled from immuneACCESS by TCRdb, which kept in-frame rearrangements only. Such tables lose some clones; where checked, under half of the loss comes from unresolved V genes, and the rest has no known cause. V and J calls and clone size are those listed in that table; D and trimming were worked out from the DNA. The sample table shows about 2.5 million clones, and 85% to 95% are seen once. 0.3% to 0.4% of the sample belongs to the ten largest clones.

Healthy HIV-negative adults with no recently reported acute infections or vaccinations were included as donors. All donors were Caucasian adults living in Nashville, Tennessee, USA. Magnetic negative selection was used to enrich CD4+ T cells, after which naive cells were positively selected on CD45RA and the negative fraction became the memory subset. Blood was obtained by leukapheresis, after which PBMCs were separated by Ficoll-Histopaque density gradient centrifugation and cryopreserved in liquid nitrogen vapor phase. Analytical flow cytometry was used to check the purity and quantity of each magnetically sorted T cell population. Each sorted fraction had its genomic DNA isolated and then quantified by UV absorbance on a Nanodrop 2000c. CDR3 length: 15 amino acids, cysteine to phenylalanine. Only CDR3 DNA is held: 45 bases, read in frame from base 1. The germline ends are 7 bases apart after V is trimmed by 0 bases and J by 0 bases. From the germline V gene, CDR1 is SGHRS and CDR2 is YFSETQ.

This entry comes from a study of shared clonotypes between healthy human individuals (dated by TCRdb to the early 2020s). Background on the whole study: The cohort comprised a couple of women and a few men aged 18 to 49 years. For each donor, CD4 naive and CD4 memory were each given three plates, CD8 naive was given two plates, and CD8 memory was given one plate. Blood TCR repertoires of roughly 5 healthy adults were deeply sequenced to estimate repertoire size and the extent of clonotype sharing between individuals. Per donor, leukapheresis produced somewhere between about 0.8 and 9 billion PBMCs. To increase sequencing depth and limit assay-specific biases, different laboratories used diverse techniques to prepare libraries and sequence TCR repertoires. What the work shows at the level of the full study, not this receptor alone: Based on pairwise subsampling, the degree of clonotype sharing among donors was expected to be affected by sequencing depth. Naive subsets generally had larger estimated clonotype richness than memory subsets. Rarefaction of sorted-subset datasets indicated incomplete sequencing despite the large sequencing depth. Sampling was limited to blood, and TCR repertoires in tissue likely differ from TCR repertoires in blood. The genetic and exposure-history diversity represented was limited by the small number of donors. Roughly 5% of naive CD4, 3.5% of naive CD8, 2.3% of memory CD4, and 0.4% of memory CD8 clonotypes were shared across several donors. Compared with non-shared clonotypes, the clonotypes found in all four sorted-subset donors had higher generation probabilities.

Recombination joined TRBV5-1 with TRBJ2-1, with no reliable assignment of the D segment. The sequenced material came from naive CD4+ T cells from PBMCs. Taken with the paper, the label for cell subset or site translates to: CD45RA+ positively selected. The sequence derives from a man aged 18 to 30 in good health. Some clones in this sample may be carry-over from other donors' samples. The CDR3 reads as follows: CASSLVPGSYNEQFF. The DNA sequence is TGCGCCAGCAGCTTGGTTCCCGGCTCCTACAATGAGCAGTTCTTC.